The present entry profiles one TCR beta chain with its context. Germline V gene lookup returns CDR1 SGDLS and CDR2 YYNGEE. The trim removed 10 bases at V and 5 bases at J, leaving 12 bases unmatched. This CDR3 spans 14 amino acids. Profiling relied on immunoSEQ multiplex PCR, and the TCRdb table lists in-frame clones only, not all of them. The sample comprises about 44,000 clones, 84% of which are singletons, and 35% to 50% rests with the top ten. This entry belongs to a study of blood T cell repertoires in COVID-19. Study in general: Donors in the United States, Italy and Spain gave samples during acute or convalescent COVID-19.

The sequenced sample consisted of peripheral blood. The TCR originated in a human donor in a cohort sampled during active COVID-19. This chain uses TRBV9 with TRBJ2-3, with TRBD2 identical over 8 bases. In nucleotides, the CDR3 is TGTGCCTCCTGTCGGGGGGGGGCCCGAGATACGCAGTATTTT. As protein: CASCRGGARDTQYF.